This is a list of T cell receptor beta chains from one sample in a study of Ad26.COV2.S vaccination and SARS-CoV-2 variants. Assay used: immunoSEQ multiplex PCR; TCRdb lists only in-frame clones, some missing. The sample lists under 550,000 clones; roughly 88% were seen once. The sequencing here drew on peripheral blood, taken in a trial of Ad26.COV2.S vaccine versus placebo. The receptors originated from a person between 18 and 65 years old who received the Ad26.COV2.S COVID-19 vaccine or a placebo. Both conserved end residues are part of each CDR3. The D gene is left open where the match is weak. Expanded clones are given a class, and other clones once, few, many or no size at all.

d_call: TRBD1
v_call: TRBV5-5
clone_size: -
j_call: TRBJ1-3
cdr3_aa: CASSGAQGGGNTIYF
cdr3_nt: TGTGCCAGCAGCGGAGCACAGGGGGGTGGGAACACCATATATTTT

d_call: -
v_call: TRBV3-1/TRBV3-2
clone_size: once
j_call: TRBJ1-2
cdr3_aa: CASSQAPGLLPGYTF
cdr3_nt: TGTGCCAGCAGCCAAGCGCCGGGACTGCTCCCGGGCTACACCTTC

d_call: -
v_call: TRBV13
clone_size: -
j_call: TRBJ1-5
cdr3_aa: CASSHRDSNQPQHF
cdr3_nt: TGTGCCAGCAGTCACAGGGATAGCAATCAGCCCCAGCATTTT

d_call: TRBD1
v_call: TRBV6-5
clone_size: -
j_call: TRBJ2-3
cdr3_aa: CASSYSGQGTDTQYF
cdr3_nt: TGTGCCAGCAGTTACTCCGGACAGGGGACAGATACGCAGTATTTT

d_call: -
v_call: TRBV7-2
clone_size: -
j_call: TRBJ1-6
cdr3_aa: CASSLVRGVGSPLHF
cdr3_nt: TGTGCCAGCAGCTTAGTGAGGGGGGTCGGTTCACCCCTCCACTTT

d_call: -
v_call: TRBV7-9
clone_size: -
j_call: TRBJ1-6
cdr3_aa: CASSPRGFSPLHF
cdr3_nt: TGTGCCAGCAGCCCGCGGGGGTTCTCACCCCTCCACTTT

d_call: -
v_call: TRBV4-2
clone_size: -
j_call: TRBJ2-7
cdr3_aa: CASSQETGQRSYEQYF
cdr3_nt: TGTGCCAGCAGCCAAGAGACTGGGCAGCGGAGCTACGAGCAGTACTTC

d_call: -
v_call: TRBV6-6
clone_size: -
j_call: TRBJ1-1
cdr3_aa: CASSYGGGNTEAFF
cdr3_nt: TGTGCCAGCAGTTACGGGGGAGGGAACACTGAAGCTTTCTTT

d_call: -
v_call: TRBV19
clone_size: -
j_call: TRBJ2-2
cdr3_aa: CASSLSSTNTGELFF
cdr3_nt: TGTGCCAGTAGTCTCTCCTCGACGAACACCGGGGAGCTGTTTTTT

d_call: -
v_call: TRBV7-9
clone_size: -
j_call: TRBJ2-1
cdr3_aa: CASSLDGKYYNEQFF
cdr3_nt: TGTGCCAGCAGCTTAGATGGGAAATACTACAATGAGCAGTTCTTC

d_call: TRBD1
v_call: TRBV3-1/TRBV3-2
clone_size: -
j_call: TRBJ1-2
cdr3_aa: CASSQLTGVGYGYTF
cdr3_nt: TGTGCCAGCAGCCAACTGACAGGGGTAGGGTATGGCTACACCTTC

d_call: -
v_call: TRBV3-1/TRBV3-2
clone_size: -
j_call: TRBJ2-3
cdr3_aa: CASSQAAATDTQYF
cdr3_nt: TGTGCCAGCAGCCAAGCTGCGGCCACAGATACGCAGTATTTT

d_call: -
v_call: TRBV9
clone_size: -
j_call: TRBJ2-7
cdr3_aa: CASSVSGTSYEQYF
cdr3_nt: TGTGCCAGCAGCGTATCCGGGACTTCCTACGAGCAGTACTTC

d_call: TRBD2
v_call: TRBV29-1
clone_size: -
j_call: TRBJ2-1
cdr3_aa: CSVGRAGYYNEQFF
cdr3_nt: TGCAGCGTTGGGCGAGCGGGGTACTACAATGAGCAGTTCTTC

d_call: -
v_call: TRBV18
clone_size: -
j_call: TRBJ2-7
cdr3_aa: CASSPTWLQGSDEQYF
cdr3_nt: TGTGCCAGCTCACCCACGTGGTTACAGGGAAGCGACGAGCAGTACTTC

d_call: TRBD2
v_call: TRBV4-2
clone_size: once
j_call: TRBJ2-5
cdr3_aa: CASSPGGGLAGGETQYF
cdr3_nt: TGTGCCAGCAGCCCGGGGGGGGGCCTAGCGGGAGGTGAGACCCAGTACTTC

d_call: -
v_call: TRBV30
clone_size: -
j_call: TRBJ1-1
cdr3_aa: CAWSVPPAGDTEAFF
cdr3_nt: TGTGCCTGGAGTGTACCCCCCGCGGGGGACACTGAAGCTTTCTTT

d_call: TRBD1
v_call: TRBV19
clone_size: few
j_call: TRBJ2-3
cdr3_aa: CASSITPGQGTDTQYF
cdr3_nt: TGTGCCAGTAGTATAACACCGGGACAGGGCACAGATACGCAGTATTTT

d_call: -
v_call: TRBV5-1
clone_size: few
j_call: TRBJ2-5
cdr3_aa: CASSVGPQETQYF
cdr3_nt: TGCGCCAGCAGCGTGGGCCCCCAAGAGACCCAGTACTTC

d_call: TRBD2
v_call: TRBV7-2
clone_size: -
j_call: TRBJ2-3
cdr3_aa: CASSLPTSGVPGTQYF
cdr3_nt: TGTGCCAGCAGCCTCCCGACTAGCGGGGTTCCCGGTACGCAGTATTTT

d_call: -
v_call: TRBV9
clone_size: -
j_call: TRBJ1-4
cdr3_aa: CASSVEGGFHLTNNEKLFF
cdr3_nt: TGTGCCAGCAGCGTAGAGGGGGGTTTCCACCTAACGAATAATGAAAAACTGTTTTTT

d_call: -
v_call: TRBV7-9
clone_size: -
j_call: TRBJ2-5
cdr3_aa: CASRPPPGLQPSQETQYF
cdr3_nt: TGTGCCAGCAGGCCTCCGCCGGGACTCCAGCCTTCCCAAGAGACCCAGTACTTC